This TCR beta chain stems from a study of cytomegalovirus exposure and HLA in healthy donors. General study findings and limits: The finding came from a later analysis; first-cohort TCR clusters tended to co-occur in the roughly 120 validation repertoires. In vitro data verified a few CMV-associated chains as specific for CMV antigens.

V lost 2 bases to trimming and J lost 4 bases, with 14 bases between them. The germline V gene encodes CDR1 SGHKS and CDR2 YYEKEE (reference sequence). The CDR3 extends over 15 amino acids. TCRdb's table, derived via immunoSEQ multiplex PCR, lists solely in-frame clones and lacks some. The sample contains around 45,000 clones, 92% of which appear only once. Notes on this clone: Its antigen is currently unknown.

The receptor comes from a young man in good health and CMV-seronegative. The chain employs TRBV5-5 and TRBJ2-3; possibly TRBD1 for D (5 bases). Input material: PBMCs. The CDR3 DNA is TGTGCCAGCAGCTTATCAGGGTATGGAGCAGATACGCAGTATTTT. Its protein product is CASSLSGYGADTQYF.